This TCR beta chain was sequenced in a study of T cell clonality in common variable immunodeficiency. Regarding the study as a whole: The cause of increased CVID clonality remains unclear without subpopulation sequencing. Common variable immunodeficiency TCR beta sequences reportedly had fewer deletions and N-nucleotide insertions. CVID subjects had higher TCRbeta clonality than healthy controls, most marked in about a third.

Points on this clone: The antigen is unknown. The CDR3 end falls 3 residues outside the read, so it is completed with the germline J gene.

Method: immunoSEQ multiplex PCR; TCRdb's copy keeps in-frame clones and lacks some. This sample carries tens of thousands of clones and no singletons, and approximately 0.8% goes to the top ten. J lost 3 bases, V lost 3 bases, and 6 bases had no gene match. Looked up from germline, CDR1 is DFQATT and CDR2 is SNEGSKA (reference sequence). This CDR3 comprises 15 residues. The clonotype was recovered from a person aged 18 to 75 in good health. The material sequenced was peripheral blood mononuclear cells. The chain combines TRBV20-1 with TRBJ2-1; 9 bases agree with TRBD1. CDR3 protein: CSASPPGQGYNEQFF. The CDR3 DNA, read in part, is TGCAGTGCTAGTCCCCCGGGACAGGGCTACAATGAG.